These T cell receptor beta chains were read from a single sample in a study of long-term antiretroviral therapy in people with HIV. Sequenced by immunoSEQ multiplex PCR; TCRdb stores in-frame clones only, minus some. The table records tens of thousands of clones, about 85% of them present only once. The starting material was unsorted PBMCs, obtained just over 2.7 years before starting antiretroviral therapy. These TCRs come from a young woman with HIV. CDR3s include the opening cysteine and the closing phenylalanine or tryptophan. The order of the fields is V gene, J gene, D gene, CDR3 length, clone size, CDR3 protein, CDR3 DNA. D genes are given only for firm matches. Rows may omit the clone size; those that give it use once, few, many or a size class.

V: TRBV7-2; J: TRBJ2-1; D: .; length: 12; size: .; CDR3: CASSLGYNEQFF; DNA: TGTGCCAGCAGCTTAGGCTACAATGAGCAGTTCTTC
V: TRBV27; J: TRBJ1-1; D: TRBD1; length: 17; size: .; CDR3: CASSSRRQGPMNTEAFF; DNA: TGTGCCAGCAGTTCGCGCCGACAGGGTCCGATGAACACTGAAGCTTTCTTT
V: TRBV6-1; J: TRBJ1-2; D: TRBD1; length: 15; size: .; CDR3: CATSGDSTFSYGYTF; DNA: TGTGCCACCAGCGGGGACAGTACGTTTAGCTATGGCTACACCTTC
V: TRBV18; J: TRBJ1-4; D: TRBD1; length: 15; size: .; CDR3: CASSPPGQPNEKLFF; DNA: TGTGCCAGCTCTCCCCCGGGACAGCCTAATGAAAAACTGTTTTTT
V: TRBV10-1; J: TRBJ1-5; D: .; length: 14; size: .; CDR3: CASSEDRFNQPQHF; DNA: TGCGCCAGCAGTGAGGACAGATTCAATCAGCCCCAGCATTTT
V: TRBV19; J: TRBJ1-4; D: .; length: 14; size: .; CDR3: CASSPLGVNEKLFF; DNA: TGTGCCAGTAGTCCTCTAGGCGTTAATGAAAAACTGTTTTTT
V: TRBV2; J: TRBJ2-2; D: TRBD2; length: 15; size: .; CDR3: CASSPGLGRPGELFF; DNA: TGTGCCAGCTCCCCGGGACTAGGTCGGCCCGGGGAGCTGTTTTTT
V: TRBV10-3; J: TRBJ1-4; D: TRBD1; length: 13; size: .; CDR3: CAISRGVAEKLFF; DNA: TGTGCCATCAGCAGGGGGGTGGCTGAAAAACTGTTTTTT
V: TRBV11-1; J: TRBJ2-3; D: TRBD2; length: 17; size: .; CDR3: CASSFFPGLGNTDTQYF; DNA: TGTGCCAGCAGCTTCTTCCCGGGACTAGGGAACACAGATACGCAGTATTTT
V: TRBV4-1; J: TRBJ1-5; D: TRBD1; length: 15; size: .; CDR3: CASSPTPGGPQPQHF; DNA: TGCGCCAGCAGCCCGACGCCAGGGGGGCCTCAGCCCCAGCATTTT
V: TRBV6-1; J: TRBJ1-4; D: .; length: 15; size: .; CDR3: CASSEDGGPNEKLFF; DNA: TGTGCCAGCAGTGAAGACGGGGGTCCTAATGAAAAACTGTTTTTT
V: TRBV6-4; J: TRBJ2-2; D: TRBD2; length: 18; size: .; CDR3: CASSDSASGGADTGELFF; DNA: TGTGCCAGCAGTGACTCGGCTAGCGGGGGGGCCGATACCGGGGAGCTGTTTTTT
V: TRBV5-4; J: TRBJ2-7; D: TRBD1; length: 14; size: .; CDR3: CASSSGTGHYEQYF; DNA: TGTGCCAGCAGCTCCGGGACAGGGCATTACGAGCAGTACTTC
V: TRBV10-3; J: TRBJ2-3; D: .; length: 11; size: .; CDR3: CAISQKDTQYF; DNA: TGTGCCATCAGCCAGAAAGATACGCAGTATTTT
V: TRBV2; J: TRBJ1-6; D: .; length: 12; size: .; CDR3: CASSGQNSPLHF; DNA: TGTGCCAGCAGTGGACAGAATTCACCCCTCCACTTT
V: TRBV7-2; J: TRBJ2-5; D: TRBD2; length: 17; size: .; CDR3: CASSLAPSGGSQGTQYF; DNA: TGTGCCAGCAGCTTAGCCCCTAGCGGGGGCAGTCAGGGGACCCAGTACTTC
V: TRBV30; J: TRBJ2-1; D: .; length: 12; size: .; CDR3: CAWSVVANEQFF; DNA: TGTGCCTGGAGTGTAGTAGCAAATGAGCAGTTCTTC
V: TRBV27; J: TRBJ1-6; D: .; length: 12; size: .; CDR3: CASRDRGSPLHF; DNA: TGTGCCAGCAGGGACCGGGGTTCACCCCTCCACTTT
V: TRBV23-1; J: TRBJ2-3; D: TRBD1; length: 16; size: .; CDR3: CASSQAGTGITDTQYF; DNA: TGCGCCAGCAGTCAGGCCGGGACAGGGATCACAGATACGCAGTATTTT
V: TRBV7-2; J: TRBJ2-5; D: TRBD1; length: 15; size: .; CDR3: CASSLETGDQETQYF; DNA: TGTGCCAGCAGCTTAGAGACAGGGGATCAAGAGACCCAGTACTTC
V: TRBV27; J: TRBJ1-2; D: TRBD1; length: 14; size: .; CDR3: CASSRQGANYGYTF; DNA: TGTGCCAGCAGTCGACAGGGGGCGAACTATGGCTACACCTTC
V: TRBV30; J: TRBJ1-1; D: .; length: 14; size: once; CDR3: CAWSKGRVNTEAFF; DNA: TGTGCCTGGAGTAAGGGACGGGTGAACACTGAAGCTTTCTTT
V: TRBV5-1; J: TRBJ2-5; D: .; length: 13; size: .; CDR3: CASSLPNQETQYF; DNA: TGCGCCAGCAGCTTGCCGAACCAAGAGACCCAGTACTTC
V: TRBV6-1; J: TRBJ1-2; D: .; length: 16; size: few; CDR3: CASSEIEATGTHGYTF; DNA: TGTGCCAGCAGTGAAATAGAAGCTACAGGGACCCATGGCTACACCTTC
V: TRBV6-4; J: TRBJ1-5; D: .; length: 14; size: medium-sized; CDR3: CASSDGGSNQPQHF; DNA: TGTGCCAGCAGTGATGGGGGCTCGAATCAGCCCCAGCATTTT
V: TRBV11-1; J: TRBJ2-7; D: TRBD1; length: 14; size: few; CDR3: CASSQDRGSDEQYF; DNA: TGTGCCAGCAGCCAAGACAGGGGTAGTGACGAGCAGTACTTC
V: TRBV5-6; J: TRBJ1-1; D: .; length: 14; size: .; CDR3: CASSWQGPHPEAFF; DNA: TGTGCCAGCAGCTGGCAGGGGCCCCATCCAGAAGCTTTCTTT
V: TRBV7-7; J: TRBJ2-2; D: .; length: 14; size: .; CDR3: CASSPDRNTGELFF; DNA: TGTGCCAGCAGCCCCGACCGTAACACCGGGGAGCTGTTTTTT
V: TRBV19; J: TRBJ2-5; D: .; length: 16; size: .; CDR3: CASSTALSGLAKTQYF; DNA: TGTGCCAGTAGTACGGCCTTATCGGGGCTAGCGAAGACCCAGTACTTC